This T cell receptor beta chain comes out of a study of T cell responses to AZD1222 COVID-19 vaccine. The ends were cut back, 5 bases at V and 2 bases at J, with 16 bases in the middle. This CDR3 has 16 amino acids. The germline CDR1 and CDR2 sequences are MNHNY and SVGAGI (reference sequence). The assay was immunoSEQ multiplex PCR, and TCRdb's table has in-frame clones only and misses some. The sample has around 47,000 clones, around three quarters seen once; the top ten hold roughly 21%. The receptor's source is an adult who received the MenACWY meningococcal vaccine as a control. The sample was peripheral blood, taken 28 days after the second dose of the MenACWY control vaccine. The genes are TRBV6-6 and TRBJ1-5, with D perhaps matching TRBD1 (6 bases). CDR3: CASSPHGGLGNQPQHF. The CDR3 bases are TGTGCCAGCAGTCCACACGGGGGGCTGGGCAATCAGCCCCAGCATTTT.